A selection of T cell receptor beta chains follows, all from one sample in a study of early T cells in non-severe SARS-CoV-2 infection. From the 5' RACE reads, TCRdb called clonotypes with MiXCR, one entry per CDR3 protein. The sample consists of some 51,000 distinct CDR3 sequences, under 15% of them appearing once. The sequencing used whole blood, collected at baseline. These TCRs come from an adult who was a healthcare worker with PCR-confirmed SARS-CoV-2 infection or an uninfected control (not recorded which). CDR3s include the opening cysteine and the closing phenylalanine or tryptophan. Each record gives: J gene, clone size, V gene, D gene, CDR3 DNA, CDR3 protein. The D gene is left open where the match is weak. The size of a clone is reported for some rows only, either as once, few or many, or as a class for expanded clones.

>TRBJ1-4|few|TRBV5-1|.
TGCGCCAGTAAGGAGGGAGCGACTAATGAAAAACTGTTTTTT
CASKEGATNEKLFF
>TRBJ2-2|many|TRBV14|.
TGTGCCAGCAGCCAAGTTCGACAGCTCACCGGGGAGCTGTTTTTT
CASSQVRQLTGELFF
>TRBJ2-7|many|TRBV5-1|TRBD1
TGCGCCAGCAGACCCCCGGGACAGGGGGCCTACGAGCAGTACTTC
CASRPPGQGAYEQYF
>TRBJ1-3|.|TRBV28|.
TGTGCCAGCAGTTTTAAGGGGGCTGGAAACACCATATATTTT
CASSFKGAGNTIYF
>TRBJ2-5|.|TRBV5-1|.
TGCGCCAGCAGCTCCGGGACTTTTGGGGAAGAGACCCAGTACTTC
CASSSGTFGEETQYF
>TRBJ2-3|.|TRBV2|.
TGTGCCAGCAGTGAAGCGTCACAAACGCAGTATTTT
CASSEASQTQYF
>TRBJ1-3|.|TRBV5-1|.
TGCGCCAGCAGCTTGGTATCAGGGTACGGAAACACCATATATTTT
CASSLVSGYGNTIYF
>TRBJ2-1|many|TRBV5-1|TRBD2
TGCGCCAGCAGCTTCGCTAGCGGGGGCCTGGAGGAGCAGTTCTTC
CASSFASGGLEEQFF
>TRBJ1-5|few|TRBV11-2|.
TGTGCCAGCAGCTTATACTCTCAGGGGCCCCAGCATTTT
CASSLYSQGPQHF
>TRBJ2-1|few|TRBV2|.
TGTGCCAGCACGTCCAGGGAAAACCGCAATGAGCAGTTCTTC
CASTSRENRNEQFF
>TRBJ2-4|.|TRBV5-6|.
TGTGCCAGCAGCTTTGGCCCTCGGCCGGCCAAAAACATTCAGTACTTC
CASSFGPRPAKNIQYF
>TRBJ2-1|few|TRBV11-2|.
TGTGCCAGCAGCCTGACAGACATTAATGAGCAGTTCTTC
CASSLTDINEQFF
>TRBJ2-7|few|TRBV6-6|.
TGTGCCAGCAGTCCACAGGGAGGTTCCTACGAGCAGTACTTC
CASSPQGGSYEQYF
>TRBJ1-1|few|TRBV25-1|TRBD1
TGTGCCAGCAGTGAGTCCTACAGGGGCACTGAAGCTTTCTTT
CASSESYRGTEAFF
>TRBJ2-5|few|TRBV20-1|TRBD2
TGCAGTGCTAGAGTGACTAGCGGCATCCAAGAGACCCAGTACTTC
CSARVTSGIQETQYF
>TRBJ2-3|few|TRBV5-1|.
TGCGCCAGCAGCCTCTTTACTAGGGGCACAGATACGCAGTATTTT
CASSLFTRGTDTQYF
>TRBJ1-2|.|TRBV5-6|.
TGTGCCAGCAGCTTGGCTTCTGGGACCGGCTATGGCTACACCTTC
CASSLASGTGYGYTF